This passage covers 10 T cell receptor beta chains from one sample sequenced in a study of preoperative IRX-2 immunotherapy in early breast cancer. Sequenced by immunoSEQ multiplex PCR; TCRdb stores in-frame clones only, minus some. Of around 95,000 clones in the sample, 75% to 90% were seen once. The treatment was: preoperative locoregional IRX-2 cytokine immunotherapy. The specimen was tumor tissue, collected after IRX-2 immunotherapy. Receptors originate from a human donor with breast cancer.

The chain links TRBV28 to TRBJ2-2, with 7 bases fitting TRBD1. J lost 3 bases, V lost 10 bases, and 8 bases had no gene match. There are 14 residues in the CDR3. Germline V CDR1 and CDR2: MDHEN, SYDVKM. CDR3 DNA sequence: TGTGCCACCAAGGGGGCGCGGGACACCGGGGAGCTGTTTTTT. As protein: CATKGARDTGELFF.

J is TRBJ1-4 and V is TRBV28; 9 bases align to TRBD1. The CDR3 is 16 residues long. The germline CDR1 and CDR2 sequences are MDHEN and SYDVKM. Trimming cost V 4 bases and J 0 bases; bases outside gene matches: 3. The CDR3 loop reads CASSSHRGPTNEKLFF. CDR3 in DNA: TGTGCCAGCAGTTCCCACAGGGGGCCAACTAATGAAAAACTGTTTTTT.

The rearrangement links TRBV6-8 to TRBJ2-5; possibly TRBD2 for D (6 bases). Germline-derived CDR1 and CDR2 are MNHGY and SAAAGT. V was pared by 8 bases and J by 5 bases, with 18 bases between. CDR3 length: 14 residues. DNA for the CDR3: TGTGCCAGCGGCCGGGGACTGCCCGGCGAGACCCAGTACTTC. The encoded protein is CASGRGLPGETQYF.

The sample holds a few counts of this clone. The V call is TRBV7-6, the J call TRBJ2-5; D might be TRBD2 (7 bases). The CDR3 has 15 amino acids. V was clipped by 4 bases and J by 5 bases, with 17 bases between them. Germline CDR1 and CDR2: SGHVS and FNYEAQ. The CDR3 protein is CASSSRGPQGETQYF. The CDR3 DNA reads TGTGCCAGCAGCTCGCGGGGGCCCCAGGGGGAGACCCAGTACTTC. Full variable domain (remainder filled in from reference TRBV7-6 and TRBJ2-5): GAGVSQSPRYKVTKRGQDVALRCDPISGHVSLYWYRQALGQGPEFLTYFNYEAQQDKSGLPNDRFSAERPEGSISTLTIQRTEQRDSAMYRCASSSRGPQGETQYFGPGTRLLVL.

About this clone itself: Sequence at one end of the junction differs from germline and may be a read error. The rearrangement uses TRBV6-8 and TRBJ1-1; TRBD1 aligns across 9 bases. The CDR3 runs 15 residues. Germline CDR1 and CDR2: MNHGY and SAAAGT. The CDR3 reads CAISGGQGRDTEAFF. The CDR3 DNA follows: TGTGCCATCAGTGGCGGACAGGGGAGGGACACTGAAGCTTTCTTT.

The J gene is TRBJ1-2, the V gene TRBV6-8; D is unresolved. The CDR3 spans 13 residues. The ends were cut back, 2 bases at V and 1 base at J, with 5 bases in the middle. Germline-derived CDR1 and CDR2 are MNHGY and SAAAGT. Written as DNA, the CDR3 is TGTGCCAGCAGTTACGGGGATAACTATGGCTACACCTTC. It yields the protein CASSYGDNYGYTF.

V usage is TRBV6-7 and J usage is TRBJ1-4; D remains ambiguous. TRBV6-7 is placed among ORFs of uncertain function. The CDR3 is 13 amino acids. With 3 bases removed from V and 6 bases from J, the gap between germline ends came to 8 bases. The CDR3 reads CASSYFADEKLFF. CDR3 nucleotides: TGTGCCAGCAGTTATTTCGCGGATGAAAAACTGTTTTTT.

The chain uses TRBV15 and TRBJ2-7; TRBD1 is a possible D gene (5 bases). CDR3 length: 14 residues. Trimming removed 0 bases at V and 5 bases at J, with 11 bases between. Germline lookup yields CDR1 LNHNV and CDR2 YYDKDF (reference sequence). The CDR3 bases are TGTGCCACCAGCAGAGATCAGGGTCCCAACGAGCAGTACTTC. Protein sequence: CATSRDQGPNEQYF. The full variable domain, completed using reference TRBV15 and TRBJ2-7, is DAMVIQNPRYQVTQFGKPVTLSCSQTLNHNVMYWYQQKSSQAPKLLFHYYDKDFNNEADTPDNFQSRRPNTSFCFLDIRSPGLGDTAMYLCATSRDQGPNEQYFGPGTRLTVT.

The chain couples TRBV15 to TRBJ2-5; D not resolved. The CDR3 contains 15 residues. Germline V gene sequence: CDR1 LNHNV, CDR2 YYDKDF (reference sequence). Trimming removed 1 base at V and 3 bases at J, with 12 bases between. CDR3 nucleotides: TGTGCCACCAGCAGAGCCGGATCTACTAAAGAGACCCAGTACTTC. It codes for CATSRAGSTKETQYF.

This chain connects TRBV6-8 to TRBJ1-1; 10 bases match TRBD1. The CDR3 consists of 14 residues. Germline CDR1 is MNHGY and CDR2 is SAAAGT. The J segment lost 1 base and the V segment lost 5 bases, leaving 1 base of the junction unmatched. The CDR3 DNA is TGTGCCAGCAGTGGACAGGGGGGGAACACTGAAGCTTTCTTT. Translation: CASSGQGGNTEAFF.